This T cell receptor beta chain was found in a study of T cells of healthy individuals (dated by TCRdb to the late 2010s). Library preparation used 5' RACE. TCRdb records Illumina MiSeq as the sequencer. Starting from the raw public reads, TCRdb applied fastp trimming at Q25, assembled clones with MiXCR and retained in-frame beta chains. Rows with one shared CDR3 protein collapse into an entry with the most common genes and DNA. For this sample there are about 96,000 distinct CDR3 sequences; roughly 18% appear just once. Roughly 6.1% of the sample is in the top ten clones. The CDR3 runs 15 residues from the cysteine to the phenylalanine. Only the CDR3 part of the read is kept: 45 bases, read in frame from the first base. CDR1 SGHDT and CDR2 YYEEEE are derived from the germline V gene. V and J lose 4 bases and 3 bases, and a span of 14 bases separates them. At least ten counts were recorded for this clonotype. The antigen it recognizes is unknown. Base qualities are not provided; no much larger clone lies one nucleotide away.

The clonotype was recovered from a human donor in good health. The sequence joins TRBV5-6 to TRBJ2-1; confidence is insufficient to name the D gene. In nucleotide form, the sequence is TGTGCCAGCAGCCGGCCCCTCTCAAACTACAATGAGCAGTTCTTC. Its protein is CASSRPLSNYNEQFF.